This T cell receptor (beta chain) was identified in a study of blood T cells in healthy people across ages. The overall study: With template switching, about one barcoded beta molecule was captured per two T cells.

Study results and limitations: A strong correlation was seen between TCR beta diversity and naive T cell percentage. Per-million-T-cell TCR beta diversity fell roughly linearly with age.

This clonotype was seen a handful of times. Its target is not known. Per-sample PBMC isolation yielded at least 6 million cells. The CDR3 extends over 12 amino acids. Trimming took off 1 base at V and 7 bases at J, with 10 bases between the two ends. Per the germline V gene, CDR1 is DFQATT and CDR2 is SNEGSKA (reference sequence). Combining a sample-barcoded 5' primer with a J-beta primer mix, a second PCR ran for about 7 to 11 cycles. A single record per CDR3 protein comes from TCRdb applying MiXCR to the 5' RACE reads. Found here are around 1.5 million distinct CDR3 sequences, about 43% of them singletons; the top ten hold approximately 7.9%.

This TCR was recovered from a woman in her late teens or twenties in good health. This chain connects TRBV20-1 to TRBJ2-5; D remains ambiguous. The sample consisted of blood. CDR3 residues: CSARAAGVTQYF. In nucleotides, the CDR3 is TGCAGTGCTAGAGCGGCCGGCGTGACCCAGTACTTC.